Below, 18 T cell receptor beta chains from the same sample are listed, as sequenced in a study of blood T cell repertoires in COVID-19. The data were produced by immunoSEQ multiplex PCR, yet TCRdb's version contains in-frame clones alone and is incomplete. The table has some 58,000 clones, 80% to 90% seen once. The sequenced sample was peripheral blood. All receptors derive from a man aged 45-65 years with acute or convalescent COVID-19.

The V and J genes are TRBV28 and TRBJ2-7; 11 nucleotides agree with TRBD1. The V gene end was trimmed by 4 bases and the J gene end by 5 bases; junction bases not matched to a gene: 4. CDR3 length: 14 amino acids. CDR1 and CDR2 (germline): MDHEN, SYDVKM. The chain's CDR3 is CASSSRTGGHEQYF. CDR3 bases: TGTGCCAGCAGTTCAAGGACAGGGGGCCACGAGCAGTACTTC.

This chain uses TRBV18 with TRBJ1-4; D might be TRBD1 (6 bases). Germline V gene sequence: CDR1 KGHSH, CDR2 LQKENI. V dropped 0 bases and J dropped 8 bases, with 22 bases sitting between them. This CDR3 spans 18 amino acids. CDR3 residues: CASSPPGVTAGGGEKLFF. The CDR3, as DNA: TGTGCCAGCTCACCACCGGGGGTGACGGCTGGCGGGGGCGAAAAACTGTTTTTT. The full variable domain, its missing parts supplied by reference TRBV18 and TRBJ1-4, is NAGVMQNPRHLVRRRGQEARLRCSPMKGHSHVYWYRQLPEEGLKFMVYLQKENIIDESGMPKERFSAEFPKEGPSILRIQQVVRGDSAAYFCASSPPGVTAGGGEKLFFGSGTQLSVL.

This chain connects TRBV30 to TRBJ2-7, with D possibly matching TRBD1 (6 bases). Germline-derived CDR1 and CDR2 are GTSNPN and SVGIG (reference sequence). The CDR3 contains 11 residues. The V and J ends lost 2 bases and 4 bases respectively, with 6 bases between them. The CDR3 bases are TGTGCCTGGAGTCAGGGGTACGAGCAGTACTTC. Translating it yields CAWSQGYEQYF.

This chain connects TRBV4-1 to TRBJ2-2; tentatively, D is TRBD2 (5 bases). Per germline, CDR1 MGHRA and CDR2 YSYEKL. V lost 0 bases and J lost 2, with 10 bases in between. The CDR3 totals 16 residues. CDR3 DNA sequence: TGCGCCAGCAGCCAAGATGCGCGGGTTAACACCGGGGAGCTGTTTTTT. This gives the protein CASSQDARVNTGELFF.

The CDR3 nucleotides read TGTGCCAGTAGTAGGGACAGGGGGCCTGAAGCTTTCTTT. As protein: CASSRDRGPEAFF. This rearrangement joins TRBV19 to TRBJ1-1; TRBD1 matches 12 bases. Germline-derived CDR1 and CDR2 are LNHDA and SQIVND (reference sequence). The CDR3 extends over 13 amino acids. The J segment lost 6 bases and the V segment lost 4 bases, leaving 0 bases of the junction unmatched.

This chain joins TRBV18 and TRBJ1-2, with D possibly TRBD1 on 6 matching bases. Per germline, CDR1 KGHSH and CDR2 LQKENI. This CDR3 has 13 residues. Trimming cost V 4 bases and J 0 bases, with 6 bases left between them. The CDR3 here is CASSRTANYGYTF. In DNA form, the CDR3 reads TGTGCCAGCTCACGGACAGCTAACTATGGCTACACCTTC.

This chain links TRBV2 with TRBJ2-3; 12 bases line up with TRBD2. With 1 base clipped from V and 7 bases from J, the junction kept 3 bases outside the gene matches. The CDR3 length is 15 residues. CDR1 and CDR2 (germline): SNHLY, FYNNEI. The CDR3 DNA sequence: TGTGCCAGCAGTGAAGGAGGGACTAGCGGGTATACGCAGTATTTT. Translated: CASSEGGTSGYTQYF. Complete variable domain (other parts from reference TRBV2 and TRBJ2-3): EPEVTQTPSHQVTQMGQEVILRCVPISNHLYFYWYRQILGQKVEFLVSFYNNEISEKSEIFDDQFSVERPDGSNFTLKIRSTKLEDSAMYFCASSEGGTSGYTQYFGPGTRLTVL.

The CDR3 DNA follows: TGTGCCAGCACCCAGGGACTAGCGCAAGAGACCCAGTACTTC. Protein sequence: CASTQGLAQETQYF. This sequence joins TRBV9 and TRBJ2-5, with 10 bases aligning to TRBD2. CDR1 and CDR2 (germline): SGDLS, YYNGEE. The J segment lost 2 bases and the V segment lost 6 bases, leaving 4 bases of the junction unmatched. The CDR3 is made up of 14 amino acids.

This clone was picked up a small number of times. V gene TRBV6-2 or TRBV6-3 combines with J gene TRBJ2-7; D perhaps matches TRBD2 (7 bases). Per the germline V gene, CDR1 is MNHEY and CDR2 is SVGEGT. CDR3 length: 14 amino acids. Trimming took off 2 bases at V and 2 bases at J, with 10 bases between the two ends. CDR3 region: CASSYGGAAYEQYF. The CDR3, as DNA: TGTGCCAGCAGTTACGGGGGGGCAGCCTACGAGCAGTACTTC.

This chain uses TRBV7-9 with TRBJ1-2; 8 bases align to TRBD1. Per germline, CDR1 SEHNR and CDR2 FQNEAQ (reference sequence). V lost 2 bases to trimming and J lost 7 bases; unmatched junction nucleotides: 6. This CDR3 is 14 amino acids long. The CDR3: CASSLQGAASGYTF. CDR3 in DNA: TGTGCCAGCAGCTTACAGGGGGCTGCTTCTGGCTACACCTTC.

This chain connects TRBV5-8 to TRBJ1-5; no definite D call. The V end lost 2 bases, the J end lost 0 bases, and 9 bases lay between the germline ends. There are 15 residues in the CDR3. The germline V gene encodes CDR1 SGHTS and CDR2 YDEGEE. This CDR3 is CASSFAGSSNQPQHF. In DNA, the CDR3 is TGTGCCAGCAGCTTCGCAGGATCTAGCAATCAGCCCCAGCATTTT. The whole variable domain, filled in from reference TRBV5-8 and TRBJ1-5, reads EAGVTQSPTHLIKTRGQQATLRCSPISGHTSVYWYQQALGLGLQFLLWYDEGEERNRGNFPPRFSGRQFPNYSSELNVNALELEDSALYLCASSFAGSSNQPQHFGDGTRLSIL.

The V gene is TRBV28, the J gene TRBJ2-3; the match to TRBD2 covers 10 bases. Germline-derived CDR1 and CDR2 are MDHEN and SYDVKM. The J segment lost 5 bases and the V segment lost 2 bases, leaving 10 bases of the junction unmatched. The length of the CDR3 is 17 residues. CDR3: CASSLPALAGGRDTQYF. In DNA, the CDR3 is TGTGCCAGCAGTTTACCCGCCTTAGCGGGGGGACGAGATACGCAGTATTTT.

This CDR3 is CASSLQGRNYGYTF. As DNA, the CDR3 is TGTGCCAGCAGTTTACAGGGCCGCAACTATGGCTACACCTTC. The J gene is TRBJ1-2, the V gene TRBV27; possibly TRBD1 for D (5 bases). V lost 2 bases and J lost 2, with 9 bases in between. Germline V gives CDR1 MNHEY, CDR2 SMNVEV (reference sequence). The CDR3 loop spans 14 amino acids.

About this clone: At one boundary the junction diverges from the germline segment, which might be a read error. V gene TRBV7-7 combines with J gene TRBJ2-7, with a weak D call TRBD2 (7 bases). The germline V gene has CDR1 SSHAT and CDR2 FNYEAQ (reference sequence). The CDR3 length is 17 residues. The CDR3 reads CASSPPGRGGLWPEQYF. The DNA of the CDR3 is TGTGCTAGCAGCCCCCCGGGACGCGGGGGCTTATGGCCCGAGCAGTACTTC. The variable domain in full, with the rest retrieved from reference TRBV7-7 and TRBJ2-7, is GAGVSQSPRYKVTKRGQDVTLRCDPISSHATLYWYQQALGQGPEFLTYFNYEAQPDKSGLPSDRFSAERPEGSISTLTIQRTEQRDSAMYRCASSPPGRGGLWPEQYFGPGTRLTVT.

This clone is a singleton in its sample. The chain employs TRBV6-5 and TRBJ1-2, with D tentatively TRBD1 (5 bases). The CDR3 covers 14 residues. The V gene's germline CDR1 is MNHEY and CDR2 SVGAGI. Trimming took off 6 bases at V and 4 bases at J, with 15 bases between the two ends. The CDR3 coding sequence is TGTGCCAGCAGGGAGGGGATTTCCTCCTATGGCTACACCTTC. Its protein is CASREGISSYGYTF.

V and J are TRBV6-6 and TRBJ2-5, with 9 positions matching TRBD2. This CDR3 is 19 amino acids long. Germline V gene lookup returns CDR1 MNHNY and CDR2 SVGAGI (reference sequence). The V segment lost 5 bases and the J segment 3 bases; nucleotides outside the gene matches: 19. In DNA, the CDR3 is TGTGCCAGCAGTCCAACTGCGGGAGGGCCGGGTCTAGTCAAAGAGACCCAGTACTTC. It is translated as CASSPTAGGPGLVKETQYF.

This chain uses TRBV6-5 with TRBJ1-6; tentative D call: TRBD1 (5 bases). Germline CDR1 MNHEY, CDR2 SVGAGI. V lost 5 bases and J 7 bases, leaving 15 bases between the germline ends. The CDR3 is made up of 15 amino acids. CDR3 coding DNA: TGTGCCAGCAGTCGCCGGGGGAACTTAAATTCACCCCTCCACTTT. Residues: CASSRRGNLNSPLHF.

The chain couples TRBV6-5 to TRBJ1-2; D gene unclear. Germline loops: CDR1 MNHEY, CDR2 SVGAGI. Trimming left V 6 bases short and J 0 bases short, with 11 bases between. The CDR3 has 14 amino acids. The CDR3 spells CASRLTSSNYGYTF. Here the CDR3 DNA reads TGTGCCAGCAGACTTACTAGCTCTAACTATGGCTACACCTTC.